This T cell receptor beta chain comes out of a study of metastatic and nonmetastatic thyroid tumors. Prior to thyroid surgery, none of the patients had received any treatment. TCRdb reanalyzed the PCR reads with MiXCR. The data contain over 5,500 clones, under 35% of them singletons. Trimming stripped 5 bases from V and 0 bases from J, with 15 bases between. Germline V gene lookup returns CDR1 SGHVS and CDR2 FQNEAQ. CDR3 size: 16 residues. This clone is large within its sample. The TCR comes from a male donor with papillary thyroid cancer or a benign thyroid nodule (not recorded which). Some clones in this sample may be carry-over from other donors' samples. J is TRBJ2-3 and V is TRBV7-8; D is uncertain. Sequencing input: adjacent normal tissue. CDR3 DNA sequence: TGTGCCAGCAGCCAGTGGTCCTTAGCAAGCACAGATACGCAGTATTTT. It encodes CASSQWSLASTDTQYF.